The 18 T cell receptor beta chains below all came from one sample that was sequenced in a study of cytomegalovirus exposure and HLA in healthy donors. The PCR employed 60 Vbeta primers together with 13 Jbeta primers. Assay: immunoSEQ multiplex PCR; the TCRdb copy retains only in-frame clones and omits some. The sample's table shows under 65,000 clones. Sequencing input: PBMCs. These receptors came from a woman between 18 and 29 years old in good health and CMV-seronegative.

The rearrangement uses TRBV5-6 and TRBJ1-1; D unclear. The V and J ends lost 2 bases and 2 bases respectively, with 10 bases between them. The germline CDR1 and CDR2 sequences are SGHDT and YYEEEE. This CDR3 comprises 14 residues. This CDR3 is CASSFYRQNTEAFF. The CDR3 region has the DNA TGTGCCAGCAGCTTCTACCGACAAAACACTGAAGCTTTCTTT.

The chain joins TRBV20-1 to TRBJ1-2; D perhaps matches TRBD1 (6 bases). The CDR3 consists of 11 residues. V was cut by 4 bases and J by 7 bases, with 10 bases left in between. Germline assignment: CDR1 DFQATT and CDR2 SNEGSKA (reference sequence). The CDR3 loop reads CSAIQGFGYTF. The CDR3 bases are TGCAGTGCTATACAGGGATTTGGCTACACCTTC.

This chain links TRBV6-5 with TRBJ1-1; 7 bases fit TRBD1. CDR3 length: 14 amino acids. Trimming took 5 bases from V and 1 from J; bases not matched to a gene: 4. The germline V gene encodes CDR1 MNHEY and CDR2 SVGAGI. The CDR3 reads CASSRPGGNTEAFF. CDR3 bases: TGTGCCAGCAGTCGACCAGGGGGGAACACTGAAGCTTTCTTT.

Worth noting for this clone: The junction departs from germline at one end; a sequencing error may be responsible. The genes are TRBV11-3 and TRBJ2-3, with TRBD2 matching over 7 bases. Germline loops: CDR1 SGHNT, CDR2 YENEEA. CDR3 length equals 14 residues. The CDR3 sequence is CASSSGLGTDKQYF. As DNA, the CDR3 is TGTGCCAGCAGCTCAGGACTAGGTACAGATAAGCAGTATTTT. Drawing the rest from reference TRBV11-3 and TRBJ2-3, the complete variable domain is EAGVVQSPRYKIIEKKQPVAFWCNPISGHNTLYWYLQNLGQGPELLIRYENEEAVDDSQLPKDRFSAERLKGVDSTLKIQPAELGDSAVYLCASSSGLGTDKQYFGPGTRLTVL.

The chain joins TRBV13 to TRBJ2-1; possible D gene TRBD2, 5 bases. Deletions cut 4 bases from V and 6 bases from J, with 16 bases between. Germline CDR1 and CDR2: PRHDT and FYEKMQ (reference sequence). The CDR3 totals 15 residues. Here the CDR3 DNA reads TGTGCCAGCAGCTCCGGGGAAGGTGGATTCAATGAGCAGTTCTTC. It translates to CASSSGEGGFNEQFF.

V and J are TRBV6-5 and TRBJ2-5; 10 nucleotides agree with TRBD2. V gave up 8 bases and J gave up 7 bases; unmatched junction bases: 7. CDR3 length equals 13 residues. Germline CDR1 reads MNHEY; CDR2 reads SVGAGI. CDR3 loop: CASQSGGAVTQYF. The CDR3 nucleotides read TGTGCCAGCCAAAGCGGGGGGGCCGTGACCCAGTACTTC.

The chain couples TRBV11-3 to TRBJ2-7; weak D call: TRBD2 (6 bases). V gave up 8 bases and J gave up 7 bases, with 24 bases separating them. The germline V gene encodes CDR1 SGHNT and CDR2 YENEEA. This CDR3 comprises 15 residues. The CDR3 DNA sequence: TGTGCCAGCGGATCCGGCGGGGTAGGAGGAAGGGAGCAGTACTTC. Its translation is CASGSGGVGGREQYF.

The chain joins TRBV25-1 to TRBJ2-5; 7 nucleotides match TRBD1. The germline gives CDR1 MGHDK, CDR2 SYGVNS. Trimming took 3 bases from V and 4 from J; bases not matched to a gene: 8. This CDR3 is built from 15 residues. The CDR3 sequence: CASSDSGAGGETQYF. CDR3 DNA sequence: TGTGCCAGCAGTGATTCCGGAGCAGGGGGAGAGACCCAGTACTTC.

The CDR3 loop is CASSLGGHYGYTF. The CDR3 DNA follows: TGTGCCAGCAGCTTAGGAGGGCACTATGGCTACACCTTC. The chain employs TRBV5-4 and TRBJ1-2; D gene unclear. The CDR3 covers 13 residues. CDR1 is SGHNT, CDR2 YYREEE, per germline (reference sequence). V lost 2 bases to trimming and J lost 3 bases, with 8 bases between them.

This chain uses TRBV5-1 with TRBJ2-3; D ambiguous. Germline CDR1 reads SGHRS; CDR2 reads YFSETQ. This CDR3 comprises 14 residues. V lost 2 bases, J lost 4 bases, and 11 bases lay in between. The CDR3 sequence is CASSFPQVADTQYF. CDR3 DNA sequence: TGCGCCAGCAGCTTCCCGCAGGTGGCAGATACGCAGTATTTT. Supplemented by reference TRBV5-1 and TRBJ2-3, the full variable domain reads KAGVTQTPRYLIKTRGQQVTLSCSPISGHRSVSWYQQTPGQGLQFLFEYFSETQRNKGNFPGRFSGRQFSNSRSEMNVSTLELGDSALYLCASSFPQVADTQYFGPGTRLTVL.

The rearrangement uses TRBV1 and TRBJ2-3; the table's D gene call, TRBD2, was not cross checked with the DNA. TRBV1 is described as a pseudogene. This CDR3 spans 14 amino acids. The CDR3 DNA is TGCACCAGTAATCAGCGGGGGGTCACAGATACGCAGTATTTT. Translation: CTSNQRGVTDTQYF.

V and J are TRBV5-1 and TRBJ2-5; D perhaps matches TRBD2 (5 bases). The CDR3 extends over 14 amino acids. Trimming stripped 6 bases from V and 3 bases from J, with 15 bases between. Looked up from germline, CDR1 is SGHRS and CDR2 is YFSETQ. The CDR3 is CASTSREGEETQYF. As DNA, the CDR3 is TGCGCCAGCACCTCCCGAGAGGGAGAAGAGACCCAGTACTTC.

This chain connects TRBV9 to TRBJ1-1; tentatively, D is TRBD1 (5 bases). Trimming shortened V by 0 bases and J by 7 bases, and 7 bases separated the two germline ends. The germline V gene encodes CDR1 SGDLS and CDR2 YYNGEE. The CDR3 loop spans 12 amino acids. The CDR3: CASSVGTGEAFF. In DNA, the CDR3 is TGTGCCAGCAGCGTAGGAACAGGTGAAGCTTTCTTT.

The chain combines TRBV7-2 with TRBJ2-5, with 11 bases lining up with TRBD2. The V gene end was trimmed by 3 bases and the J gene end by 5 bases; junction bases not matched to a gene: 5. Germline V CDR1 and CDR2: SGHTA, FQGNSA. This CDR3 comprises 15 residues. Written as DNA, the CDR3 is TGTGCCAGCAGCTTTAGCGGGGGGGCAGGGGAGACCCAGTACTTC. As protein: CASSFSGGAGETQYF.

This CDR3 is CASSEAGARGEQYF. CDR3 coding DNA: TGTGCCAGCAGTGAAGCGGGGGCTCGCGGGGAGCAGTACTTC. The genes are TRBV2 and TRBJ2-7, with D maybe TRBD1 (6 bases). Trimming pared 0 bases from V and 7 bases from J, leaving 13 bases between. The CDR3 is made up of 14 amino acids. Germline V gene lookup returns CDR1 SNHLY and CDR2 FYNNEI.

V and J are TRBV7-3 and TRBJ1-4; TRBD1 aligns across 7 bases. Germline CDR1 SGHTA, CDR2 FQGTGA. The V segment lost 6 bases and the J segment 3 bases; nucleotides outside the gene matches: 7. The CDR3 consists of 15 residues. The CDR3 is CASSLTGSANEKLFF. CDR3 DNA: TGTGCCAGCAGTTTGACAGGGTCGGCTAATGAAAAACTGTTTTTT.

This chain links TRBV10-2 with TRBJ2-7; D perhaps matches TRBD1 (6 bases). V gave up 6 bases and J gave up 0 bases, with 15 bases separating them. Germline CDR1 WSHSY, CDR2 SAAADI. The CDR3 has 15 residues. DNA for the CDR3: TGCGCCAGCAGAGACCTCAGGGGCCGCTCCTACGAGCAGTACTTC. It specifies CASRDLRGRSYEQYF.

This chain uses TRBV5-6 with TRBJ2-5; 7 bases are a match to TRBD1. This CDR3 contains 16 residues. The trim removed 4 bases at V and 5 bases at J, leaving 14 bases unmatched. Germline values: CDR1 SGHDT, CDR2 YYEEEE. The CDR3 loop is CASSPYPAGGKETQYF. The CDR3 DNA reads as TGTGCCAGCAGCCCATACCCGGCAGGGGGTAAGGAGACCCAGTACTTC.